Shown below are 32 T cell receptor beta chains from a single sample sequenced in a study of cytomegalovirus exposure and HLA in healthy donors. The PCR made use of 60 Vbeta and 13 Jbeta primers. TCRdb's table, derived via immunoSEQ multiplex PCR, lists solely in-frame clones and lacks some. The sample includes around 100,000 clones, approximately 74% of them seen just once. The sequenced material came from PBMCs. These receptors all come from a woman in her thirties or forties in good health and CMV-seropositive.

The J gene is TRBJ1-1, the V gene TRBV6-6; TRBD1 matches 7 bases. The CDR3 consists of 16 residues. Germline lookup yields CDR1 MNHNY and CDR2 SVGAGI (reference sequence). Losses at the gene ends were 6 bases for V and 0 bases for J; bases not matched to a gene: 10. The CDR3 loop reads CASSSTWTGMNTEAFF. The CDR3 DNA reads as TGTGCCAGCAGCTCCACCTGGACAGGAATGAACACTGAAGCTTTCTTT.

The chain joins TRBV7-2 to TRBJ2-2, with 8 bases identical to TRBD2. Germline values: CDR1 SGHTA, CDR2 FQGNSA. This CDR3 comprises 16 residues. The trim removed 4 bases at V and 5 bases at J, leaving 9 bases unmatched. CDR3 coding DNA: TGTGCCAGCAGCTGGATCCGGGGGGGCGGGACCGGGGAGCTGTTTTTT. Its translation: CASSWIRGGGTGELFF.

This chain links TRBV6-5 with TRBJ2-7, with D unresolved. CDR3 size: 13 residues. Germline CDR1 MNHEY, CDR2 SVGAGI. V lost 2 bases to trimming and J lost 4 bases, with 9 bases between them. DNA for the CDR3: TGTGCCAGCAGTTACGCCTCCAGATACGAGCAGTACTTC. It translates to CASSYASRYEQYF.

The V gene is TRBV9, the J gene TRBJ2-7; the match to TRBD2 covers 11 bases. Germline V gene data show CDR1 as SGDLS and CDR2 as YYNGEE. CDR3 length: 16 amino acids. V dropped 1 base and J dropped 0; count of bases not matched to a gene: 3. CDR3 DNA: TGTGCCAGCAGCGTAACCGGGACTAGCGGCTCCTACGAGCAGTACTTC. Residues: CASSVTGTSGSYEQYF.

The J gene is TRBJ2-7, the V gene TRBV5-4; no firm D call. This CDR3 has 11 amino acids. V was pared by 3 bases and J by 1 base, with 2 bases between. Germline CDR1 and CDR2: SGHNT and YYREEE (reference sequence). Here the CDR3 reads CASSSSYEQYF. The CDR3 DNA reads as TGTGCCAGCAGCTCGTCCTACGAGCAGTACTTC.

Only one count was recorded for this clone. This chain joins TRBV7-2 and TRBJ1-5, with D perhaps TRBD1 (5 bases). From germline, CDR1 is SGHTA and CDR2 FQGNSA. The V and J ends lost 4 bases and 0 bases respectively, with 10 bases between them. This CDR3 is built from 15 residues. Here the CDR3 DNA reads TGTGCCAGCAGCTCTGGAGGGGCTAGCAATCAGCCCCAGCATTTT. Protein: CASSSGGASNQPQHF.

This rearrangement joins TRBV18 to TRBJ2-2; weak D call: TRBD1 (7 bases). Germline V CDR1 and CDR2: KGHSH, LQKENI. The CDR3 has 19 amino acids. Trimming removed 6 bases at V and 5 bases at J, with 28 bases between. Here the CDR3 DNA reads TGTGCCAGCTCCCACCAGAGTTACAGGGGAGGCCCGACGACCGGGGAGCTGTTTTTT. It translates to CASSHQSYRGGPTTGELFF.

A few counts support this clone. The CDR3 loop is CASSSYTHTGELFF. The CDR3 nucleotides are TGTGCCAGCAGCTCTTACACACACACCGGGGAGCTGTTTTTT. V gene TRBV7-2 combines with J gene TRBJ2-2; no clear D gene. CDR1 and CDR2 from the germline V gene are SGHTA and FQGNSA. This CDR3 has 14 residues. V lost 4 bases to trimming and J lost 3 bases, with 9 bases between them.

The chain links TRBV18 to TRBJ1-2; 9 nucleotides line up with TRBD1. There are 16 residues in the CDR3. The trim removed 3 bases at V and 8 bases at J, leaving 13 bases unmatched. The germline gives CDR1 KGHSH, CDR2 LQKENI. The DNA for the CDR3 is TGTGCCAGCTCACCCCCCCTCCCGACAGGGGGATACGGCTACACCTTC. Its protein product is CASSPPLPTGGYGYTF.

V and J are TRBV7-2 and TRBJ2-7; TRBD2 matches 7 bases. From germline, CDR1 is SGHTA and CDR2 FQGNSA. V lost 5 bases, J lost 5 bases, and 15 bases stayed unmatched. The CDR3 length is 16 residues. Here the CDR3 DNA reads TGTGCCAGCAGCCCCCAGTGGGTAGCGGGTCCTCACGAGCAGTACTTC. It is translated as CASSPQWVAGPHEQYF.

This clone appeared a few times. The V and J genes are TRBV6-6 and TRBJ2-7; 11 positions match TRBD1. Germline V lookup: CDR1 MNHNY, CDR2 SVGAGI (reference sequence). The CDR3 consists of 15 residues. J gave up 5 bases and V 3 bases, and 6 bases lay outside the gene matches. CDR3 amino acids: CASSYDGQGAHEQYF. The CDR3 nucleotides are TGTGCCAGCAGTTATGACGGACAGGGGGCCCACGAGCAGTACTTC.

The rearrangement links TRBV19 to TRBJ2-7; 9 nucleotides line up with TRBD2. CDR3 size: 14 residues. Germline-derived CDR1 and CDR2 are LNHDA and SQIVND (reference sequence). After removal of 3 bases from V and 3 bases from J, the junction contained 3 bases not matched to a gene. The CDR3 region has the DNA TGTGCCAGTAGTATGGCGGGAGGGTTCTACGAGCAGTACTTC. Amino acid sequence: CASSMAGGFYEQYF.

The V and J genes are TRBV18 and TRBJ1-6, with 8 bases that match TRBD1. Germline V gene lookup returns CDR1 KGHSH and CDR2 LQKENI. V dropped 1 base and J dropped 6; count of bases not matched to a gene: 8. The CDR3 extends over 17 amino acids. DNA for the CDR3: TGTGCCAGCTCACCACTCAGGGGGCGGTCGAGTAATTCACCCCTCCACTTT. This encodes CASSPLRGRSSNSPLHF. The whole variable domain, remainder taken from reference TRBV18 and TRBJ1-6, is NAGVMQNPRHLVRRRGQEARLRCSPMKGHSHVYWYRQLPEEGLKFMVYLQKENIIDESGMPKERFSAEFPKEGPSILRIQQVVRGDSAAYFCASSPLRGRSSNSPLHFGNGTRLTVT.

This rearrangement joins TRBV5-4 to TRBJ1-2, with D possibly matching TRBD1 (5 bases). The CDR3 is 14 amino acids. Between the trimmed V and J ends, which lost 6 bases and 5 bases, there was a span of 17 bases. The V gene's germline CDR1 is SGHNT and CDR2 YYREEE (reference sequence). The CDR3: CASTSLPRAYGYTF. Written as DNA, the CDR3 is TGTGCCAGCACCTCCCTCCCCAGGGCTTATGGCTACACCTTC.

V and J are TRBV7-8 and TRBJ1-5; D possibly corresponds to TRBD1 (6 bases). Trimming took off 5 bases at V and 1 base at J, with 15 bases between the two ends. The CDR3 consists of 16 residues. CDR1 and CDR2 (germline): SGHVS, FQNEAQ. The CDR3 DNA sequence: TGTGCCAGCAGCCACCGCCGAACAGGGAGCAATCAGCCCCAGCATTTT. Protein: CASSHRRTGSNQPQHF.

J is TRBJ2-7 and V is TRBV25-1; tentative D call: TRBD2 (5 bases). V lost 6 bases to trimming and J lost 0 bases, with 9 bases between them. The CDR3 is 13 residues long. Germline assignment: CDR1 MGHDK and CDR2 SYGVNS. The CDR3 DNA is TGTGCCAGCAGGAGGGCGGCCTCCTACGAGCAGTACTTC. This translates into CASRRAASYEQYF.

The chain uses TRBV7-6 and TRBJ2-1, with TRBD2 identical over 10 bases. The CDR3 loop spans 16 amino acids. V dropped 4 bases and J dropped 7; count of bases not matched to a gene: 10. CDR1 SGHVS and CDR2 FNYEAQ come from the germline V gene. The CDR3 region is CASSSILASGGNEQFF. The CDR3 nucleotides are TGTGCCAGCAGCTCCATTCTAGCTAGCGGGGGAAATGAGCAGTTCTTC. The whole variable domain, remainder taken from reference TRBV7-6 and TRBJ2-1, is GAGVSQSPRYKVTKRGQDVALRCDPISGHVSLYWYRQALGQGPEFLTYFNYEAQQDKSGLPNDRFSAERPEGSISTLTIQRTEQRDSAMYRCASSSILASGGNEQFFGPGTRLTVL.

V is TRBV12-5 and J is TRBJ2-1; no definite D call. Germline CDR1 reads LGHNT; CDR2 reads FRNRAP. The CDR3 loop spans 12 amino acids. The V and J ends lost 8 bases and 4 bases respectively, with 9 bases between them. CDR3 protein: CASTGLYNEQFF. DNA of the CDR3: TGTGCTAGTACGGGTTTATACAATGAGCAGTTCTTC.

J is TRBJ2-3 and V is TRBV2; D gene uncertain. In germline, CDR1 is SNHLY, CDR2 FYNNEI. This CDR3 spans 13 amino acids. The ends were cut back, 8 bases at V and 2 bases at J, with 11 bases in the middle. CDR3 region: CASQRGFTDTQYF. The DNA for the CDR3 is TGTGCCAGCCAGCGCGGATTCACAGATACGCAGTATTTT.

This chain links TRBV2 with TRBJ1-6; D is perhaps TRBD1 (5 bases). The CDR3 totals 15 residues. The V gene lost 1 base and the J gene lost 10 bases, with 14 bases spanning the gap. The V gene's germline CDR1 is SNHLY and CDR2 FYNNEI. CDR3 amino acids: CASSEGSQGRSPLHF. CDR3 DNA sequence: TGTGCCAGCAGTGAAGGATCGCAGGGTCGATCACCCCTCCACTTT.

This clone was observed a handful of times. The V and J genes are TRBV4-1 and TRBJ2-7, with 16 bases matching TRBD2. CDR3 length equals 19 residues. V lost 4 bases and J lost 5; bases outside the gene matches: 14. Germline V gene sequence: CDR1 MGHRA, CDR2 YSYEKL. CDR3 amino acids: CASSPGVLGLAGGPDEQYF. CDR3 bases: TGCGCCAGCAGCCCAGGGGTCCTGGGACTAGCGGGAGGGCCCGACGAGCAGTACTTC.

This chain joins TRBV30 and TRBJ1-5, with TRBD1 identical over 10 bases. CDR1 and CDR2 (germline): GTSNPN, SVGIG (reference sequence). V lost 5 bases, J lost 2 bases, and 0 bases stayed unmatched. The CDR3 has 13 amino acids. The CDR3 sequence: CAWGTGGNQPQHF. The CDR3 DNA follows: TGTGCCTGGGGGACAGGGGGCAATCAGCCCCAGCATTTT.

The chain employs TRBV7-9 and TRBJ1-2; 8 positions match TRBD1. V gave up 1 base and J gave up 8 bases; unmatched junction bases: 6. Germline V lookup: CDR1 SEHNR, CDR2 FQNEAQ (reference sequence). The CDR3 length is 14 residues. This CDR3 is CASSLVQGAEGYTF. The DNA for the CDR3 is TGTGCCAGCAGCTTAGTGCAGGGGGCGGAAGGCTACACCTTC. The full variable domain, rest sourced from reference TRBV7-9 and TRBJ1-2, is DTGVSQNPRHKITKRGQNVTFRCDPISEHNRLYWYRQTLGQGPEFLTYFQNEAQLEKSRLLSDRFSAERPKGSFSTLEIQRTEQGDSAMYLCASSLVQGAEGYTFGSGTRLTVV.

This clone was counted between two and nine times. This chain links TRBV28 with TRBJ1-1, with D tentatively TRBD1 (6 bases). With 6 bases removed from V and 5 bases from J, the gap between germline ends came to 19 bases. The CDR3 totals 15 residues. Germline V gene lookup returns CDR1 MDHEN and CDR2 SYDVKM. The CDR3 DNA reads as TGTGCCAGCAGATATACAGGGAGGGGAAATACTGAAGCTTTCTTT. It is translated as CASRYTGRGNTEAFF.

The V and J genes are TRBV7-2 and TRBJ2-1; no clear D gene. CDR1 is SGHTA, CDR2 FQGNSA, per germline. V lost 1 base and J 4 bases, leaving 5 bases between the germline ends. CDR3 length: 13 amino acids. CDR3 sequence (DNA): TGTGCCAGCAGCTTAGTGCAGTACAATGAGCAGTTCTTC. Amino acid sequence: CASSLVQYNEQFF. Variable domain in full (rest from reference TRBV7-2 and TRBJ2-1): GAGVSQSPSNKVTEKGKDVELRCDPISGHTALYWYRQSLGQGLEFLIYFQGNSAPDKSGLPSDRFSAERTGGSVSTLTIQRTQQEDSAVYLCASSLVQYNEQFFGPGTRLTVL.

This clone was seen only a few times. Here the CDR3 DNA reads TGCAGCCCTCGACCGGTGCGGGAGGGCACAGATACGCAGTATTTT. Protein sequence: CSPRPVREGTDTQYF. The rearrangement joins TRBV29-1 to TRBJ2-3; TRBD2 matches 8 bases. The CDR3 extends over 15 amino acids. V was pared by 8 bases and J by 1 base, with 11 bases of the junction left unmatched. In germline, CDR1 is SQVTM, CDR2 ANQGSEA.

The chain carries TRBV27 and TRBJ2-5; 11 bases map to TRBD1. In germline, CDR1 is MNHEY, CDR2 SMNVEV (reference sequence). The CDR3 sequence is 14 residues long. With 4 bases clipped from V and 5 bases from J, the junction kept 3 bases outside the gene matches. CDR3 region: CASSWTGGGETQYF. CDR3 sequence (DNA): TGTGCCAGCAGTTGGACAGGGGGCGGGGAGACCCAGTACTTC.

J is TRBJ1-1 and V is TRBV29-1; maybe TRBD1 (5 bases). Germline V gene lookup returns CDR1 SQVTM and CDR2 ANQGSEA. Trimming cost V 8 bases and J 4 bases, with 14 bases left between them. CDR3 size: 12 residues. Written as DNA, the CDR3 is TGCAGCCTCTCCATCGGGGGCACTGAAGCTTTCTTT. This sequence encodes CSLSIGGTEAFF.

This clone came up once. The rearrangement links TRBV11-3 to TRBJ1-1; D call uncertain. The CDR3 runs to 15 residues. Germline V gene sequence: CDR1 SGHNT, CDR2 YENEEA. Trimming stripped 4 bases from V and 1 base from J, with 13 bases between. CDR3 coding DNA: TGTGCCAGCAGCTACACTAGAAAGACGAACACTGAAGCTTTCTTT. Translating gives CASSYTRKTNTEAFF.

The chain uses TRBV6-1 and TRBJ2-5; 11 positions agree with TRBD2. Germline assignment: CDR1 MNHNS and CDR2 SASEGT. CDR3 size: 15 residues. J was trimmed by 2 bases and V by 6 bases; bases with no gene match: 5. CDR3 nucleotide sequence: TGTGCCAGCAGCAGACTAGCGGGGTCGCAAGAGACCCAGTACTTC. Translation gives CASSRLAGSQETQYF.

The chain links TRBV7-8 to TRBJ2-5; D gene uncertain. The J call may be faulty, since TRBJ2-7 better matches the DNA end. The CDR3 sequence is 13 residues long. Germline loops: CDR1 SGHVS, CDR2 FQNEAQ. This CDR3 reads CASSLTQNYEQYF. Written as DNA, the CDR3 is TGTGCCAGCAGCTTAACTCAGAACTACGAGCAGTACTTC.

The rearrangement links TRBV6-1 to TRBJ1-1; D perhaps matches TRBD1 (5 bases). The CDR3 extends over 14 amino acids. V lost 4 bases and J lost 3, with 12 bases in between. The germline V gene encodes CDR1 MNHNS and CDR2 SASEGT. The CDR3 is CASSARGAYTEAFF. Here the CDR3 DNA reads TGTGCCAGCAGTGCGCGCGGGGCTTACACTGAAGCTTTCTTT.